Listed here are 25 T cell receptor beta chains from one sample, sequenced in a study of blood T cell repertoires in COVID-19. Libraries were prepared by immunoSEQ multiplex PCR; TCRdb keeps only in-frame clonotypes and omits some of them. In the table there are more than 110,000 clones, 86% of which are singletons. The specimen sequenced was PBMCs or T cells enriched from blood (not recorded which). These receptor sequences come from a man aged 45-65 years who had recovered from COVID-19.

The V and J genes are TRBV6-5 and TRBJ2-2, with D perhaps matching TRBD1 (5 bases). Germline V gene lookup returns CDR1 MNHEY and CDR2 SVGAGI. Deletions cut 0 bases from V and 7 bases from J, with 9 bases between. This CDR3 spans 14 amino acids. Here the CDR3 reads CASSYSSRGGELFF. The CDR3 DNA reads as TGTGCCAGCAGTTACTCCTCTAGGGGCGGGGAGCTGTTTTTT.

The chain links TRBV7-2 to TRBJ1-1; TRBD1 might be the D (5 bases). The CDR3 is 16 residues long. V gave up 2 bases and J gave up 4 bases, with 17 bases separating them. The germline V gene has CDR1 SGHTA and CDR2 FQGNSA. The CDR3 loop is CASSLSSNLGGTEAFF. The CDR3 region has the DNA TGTGCCAGCAGCTTATCCTCCAACCTGGGGGGCACTGAAGCTTTCTTT.

The V call is TRBV28, the J call TRBJ1-5; TRBD1 matches at 9 bases. Trimming at V came to 5 bases and at J to 7 bases, leaving 12 bases not matched to a gene. This CDR3 region has 16 residues. Germline assignment: CDR1 MDHEN and CDR2 SYDVKM. For the CDR3, the DNA is TGTGCCAGCAGTCAACCACCGGGACAGGGTGACCAGCCCCAGCATTTT. Translating gives CASSQPPGQGDQPQHF.

This rearrangement joins TRBV15 to TRBJ2-7, with 11 bases that match TRBD1. CDR3 length equals 16 residues. V shed 1 base, J shed 3 bases, and the junction held 5 bases outside the gene matches. Germline V CDR1 and CDR2: LNHNV, YYDKDF (reference sequence). CDR3 nucleotide sequence: TGTGCCACCAGCAGAGGGGGTGGGACAGGGGGCTACGAGCAGTACTTC. This codes for CATSRGGGTGGYEQYF.

The V and J genes are TRBV18 and TRBJ1-3, with D tentatively TRBD1 (5 bases). The V end was cut by 1 base, the J end by 0 bases, with 10 bases between. The CDR3 covers 16 residues. Germline V gives CDR1 KGHSH, CDR2 LQKENI. The chain's CDR3 is CASSPRGLHSGNTIYF. The CDR3 DNA sequence: TGTGCCAGCTCACCACGGGGACTCCACTCTGGAAACACCATATATTTT.

This chain connects TRBV7-9 to TRBJ1-3; 9 bases agree with TRBD1. Trimming removed 5 bases from V and 0 bases from J; junction bases left unmatched: 14. The CDR3 covers 19 residues. Germline V lookup: CDR1 SEHNR, CDR2 FQNEAQ (reference sequence). The DNA for the CDR3 is TGTGCCAGCAGCGCCACAGGGGGCCTCTCCTTATCCTCTGGAAACACCATATATTTT. This gives the protein CASSATGGLSLSSGNTIYF.

The genes are TRBV5-1 and TRBJ2-6; D might be TRBD1 (5 bases). Trimming removed 4 bases from V and 0 bases from J, with 11 bases in between. CDR1 SGHRS and CDR2 YFSETQ come from the germline V gene. This CDR3 has 16 amino acids. The CDR3 region is CASSGSQGSGANVLTF. CDR3 in DNA: TGCGCCAGCAGCGGCTCCCAGGGCTCTGGGGCCAACGTCCTGACTTTC.

The chain joins TRBV7-2 to TRBJ2-1; 13 positions match TRBD2. There are 14 residues in the CDR3. CDR1 and CDR2 (germline): SGHTA, FQGNSA. With 6 bases clipped from V and 10 bases from J, the junction kept 6 bases outside the gene matches. The CDR3 DNA reads TGTGCCAGCAGGCCGGGACTAGCGGGATACGAGCAGTTCTTC. Encoded protein: CASRPGLAGYEQFF. The full variable domain, with the rest looked up from reference TRBV7-2 and TRBJ2-1, is GAGVSQSPSNKVTEKGKDVELRCDPISGHTALYWYRQSLGQGLEFLIYFQGNSAPDKSGLPSDRFSAERTGGSVSTLTIQRTQQEDSAVYLCASRPGLAGYEQFFGPGTRLTVL.

CDR3 in amino acids: CASSNGGPGNTIYF. DNA for the CDR3: TGTGCCAGCAGCAACGGGGGGCCTGGAAACACCATATATTTT. The chain combines TRBV6-6 with TRBJ1-3; D might be TRBD1 (6 bases). Germline CDR1 is MNHNY and CDR2 is SVGAGI (reference sequence). The CDR3 sequence is 14 residues long. Trimming stripped 6 bases from V and 2 bases from J, with 11 bases between.

The gene calls are TRBV11-2 and TRBJ1-1; D is possibly TRBD1 (6 bases). V lost 5 bases, J lost 5 bases, and 12 bases lay in between. This CDR3 is built from 13 residues. The V gene's germline CDR1 is SGHAT and CDR2 FQNNGV. CDR3 sequence: CASSLQQGTEAFF. The CDR3 DNA is TGTGCCAGCAGCCTACAACAGGGAACTGAAGCTTTCTTT.

This sequence joins TRBV7-3 and TRBJ1-1; 7 bases are shared with TRBD1. This CDR3 is built from 15 residues. From germline, CDR1 is SGHTA and CDR2 FQGTGA. With V trimmed by 0 bases and J by 1 base, 2 bases remained unmatched. This CDR3 reads CASSLTGDRNTEAFF. CDR3 DNA: TGTGCCAGCAGCTTAACAGGGGACAGGAACACTGAAGCTTTCTTT.

The chain links TRBV7-2 to TRBJ2-2; 9 bases line up with TRBD1. The CDR3 totals 14 residues. V lost 10 bases, J lost 9 bases, and 12 bases stayed unmatched. Germline V gene lookup returns CDR1 SGHTA and CDR2 FQGNSA. The chain's CDR3 is CATKIQGAIRELFF. In DNA, the CDR3 is TGTGCCACCAAGATACAGGGGGCAATACGGGAGCTGTTTTTT.

The V gene is TRBV7-3, the J gene TRBJ2-2; D may be TRBD1 (6 bases). Trimming took 7 bases from V and 6 from J, leaving 15 bases between them. CDR3 size: 14 residues. Germline V gene lookup returns CDR1 SGHTA and CDR2 FQGTGA. This CDR3 is CASKLQGWAGELFF. CDR3 nucleotides: TGTGCCAGCAAATTGCAGGGGTGGGCCGGGGAGCTGTTTTTT.

The chain couples TRBV7-3 to TRBJ1-5; 7 nucleotides align to TRBD1. This CDR3 is built from 17 residues. CDR1 is SGHTA and CDR2 is FQGTGA in the germline V gene. After removal of 2 bases from V and 2 bases from J, the junction contained 9 bases not matched to a gene. CDR3 sequence: CASSLETGLLCNQPQHF. CDR3 coding DNA: TGTGCCAGCAGCTTAGAGACAGGGTTATTGTGCAATCAGCCCCAGCATTTT.

In DNA, the CDR3 is TGTGCCAGCAGCTTAGAAGATACGAGGGTGTCCTACAATGAGCAGTTCTTC. Its translation is CASSLEDTRVSYNEQFF. The chain joins TRBV7-9 to TRBJ2-1; maybe TRBD2 (5 bases). CDR3 length equals 17 residues. The V end lost 1 base, the J end lost 1 base, and 14 bases lay between the germline ends. Germline V gene data show CDR1 as SEHNR and CDR2 as FQNEAQ (reference sequence).

CDR3 protein: CASRLQSDTGELFF. CDR3 nucleotides: TGCGCCAGCAGATTACAGTCGGACACCGGGGAGCTGTTTTTT. This chain joins TRBV5-1 and TRBJ2-2; D is uncertain. The V end was cut by 5 bases, the J end by 3 bases, with 11 bases between. The CDR3 consists of 14 residues. The germline gives CDR1 SGHRS, CDR2 YFSETQ.

The chain uses TRBV28 and TRBJ2-7; D perhaps matches TRBD2 (5 bases). This CDR3 is 11 amino acids long. The germline V gene encodes CDR1 MDHEN and CDR2 SYDVKM. With 7 bases removed from V and 4 bases from J, the gap between germline ends came to 8 bases. The CDR3 nucleotides read TGTGCCAGCACCCCGGGATACGAGCAGTACTTC. The encoded protein is CASTPGYEQYF.

CDR3 protein: CASSLGTEETQYF. As DNA, the CDR3 is TGCGCCAGCAGCCTCGGGACAGAAGAGACCCAGTACTTC. This sequence joins TRBV5-1 and TRBJ2-5; 7 bases match TRBD1. The ends lost 4 bases at V and 3 bases at J; junction bases unmatched: 3. This CDR3 comprises 13 residues. Germline CDR1 reads SGHRS; CDR2 reads YFSETQ.

This sequence joins TRBV7-8 and TRBJ2-1, with TRBD1 as a possible D gene (6 bases). The CDR3 runs 13 residues. The V end lost 3 bases, the J end lost 7 bases, and 10 bases lay between the germline ends. The V gene's germline CDR1 is SGHVS and CDR2 FQNEAQ. The CDR3: CASSLDRINEQFF. The CDR3, as DNA: TGTGCCAGCAGCTTGGACAGAATAAATGAGCAGTTCTTC.

This clone was counted only a few times. The chain joins TRBV7-2 to TRBJ1-6; D is unclear. Trimming took off 6 bases at V and 6 bases at J, with 18 bases between the two ends. This CDR3 is built from 16 residues. Per the germline V gene, CDR1 is SGHTA and CDR2 is FQGNSA. The CDR3 protein is CASRSGGRFLNSPLHF. As DNA, the CDR3 is TGTGCCAGCAGAAGCGGCGGCAGATTTCTTAATTCACCCCTCCACTTT.

This clone was counted a few times. The chain is built from TRBV5-6 and TRBJ2-7; 10 bases map to TRBD1. V was clipped by 4 bases and J by 4 bases; unmatched bases: 11. The CDR3 has 16 amino acids. The germline V gene has CDR1 SGHDT and CDR2 YYEEEE. The CDR3 nucleotides are TGTGCCAGCAGCACAGACAGGGGGCCGATCGTATACGAGCAGTACTTC. Translation: CASSTDRGPIVYEQYF.

In nucleotides, the CDR3 is TGTGCCAGCAGCTTAGAGGTCTCTCCCACCAACTCCAATGAGCAGTTCTTC. It is translated as CASSLEVSPTNSNEQFF. This sequence joins TRBV11-3 and TRBJ2-1; D is unresolved. V lost 0 bases and J lost 6, with 18 bases in between. Germline V CDR1 and CDR2: SGHNT, YENEEA. The CDR3 spans 17 residues.

V gene TRBV10-1 combines with J gene TRBJ2-5, with 11 bases lining up with TRBD2. The CDR3 totals 16 residues. V dropped 7 bases and J dropped 4; count of bases not matched to a gene: 11. Germline CDR1 is WNHNN and CDR2 is SYGVQD (reference sequence). CDR3 nucleotide sequence: TGCGCCAGCATAAGACCGGGACTAGCGGTGATAGAGACCCAGTACTTC. Its translation is CASIRPGLAVIETQYF.

The rearrangement uses TRBV4-2 and TRBJ1-1; 7 positions match TRBD1. There are 18 residues in the CDR3. The germline V gene has CDR1 LGHNA and CDR2 YNFKEQ. Trimming at V came to 4 bases and at J to 5 bases, leaving 19 bases not matched to a gene. CDR3 in amino acids: CASSRYQGVSRVGTEAFF. The CDR3 DNA reads TGTGCCAGCAGCCGGTACCAGGGGGTATCAAGGGTGGGGACTGAAGCTTTCTTT.

This sequence joins TRBV14 and TRBJ1-2; D remains ambiguous. Trimming cost V 4 bases and J 3 bases, with 12 bases left between them. The germline CDR1 and CDR2 sequences are SGHDN and FVKESK. The CDR3 runs 14 residues. The CDR3 spells CASSPWKRDYGYTF. CDR3 coding DNA: TGTGCCAGCAGCCCCTGGAAGCGGGACTATGGCTACACCTTC.